These T cell receptor beta chains were read from a single sample in a study of vaccination and CD4 T cells after COVID-19. TCRdb re-analysed the PCR reads in MiXCR, keeping a single row per CDR3 protein. The sample consists of fewer than 25,000 distinct CDR3 sequences, approximately 51% of them appearing once. Source: CD4+ T cells from blood, taken before SARS-CoV-2 vaccination. The receptors shown here come from a human donor who had recovered from COVID-19. Both conserved end residues are part of each CDR3.

v_call | cdr3_aa
TRBV19 | CASTGTDTQYF
TRBV15 | CATRGELFF
TRBV11-2 | CASRLAGRSYNEQFF
TRBV7-3 | CASSYGDTQYF
TRBV7-8 | CASGEQTIDEKLFF
TRBV20-1 | CSARDLGTGFYEQYF
TRBV14 | CASSQEGGVSYNEQFF
TRBV24-1 | CATSEPGLAAGGYNEQFF
TRBV15 | CATSLGLKNTGELFF
TRBV6-1 | CASAPEYQETQYF
TRBV7-2 | CASSLISLAGYAETQYF
TRBV10-3 | CAITGDRASYGYTF
TRBV6-2/TRBV6-3 | CASSYSTPRTGFWGTYEQYF
TRBV4-3 | CASSQDPGTSGSNTQYF
TRBV19 | CASNPPTGARNQPQHF
TRBV20-1 | CSARTGGPGELFF
TRBV6-1 | CASRTGGTSYEQYF
TRBV7-2 | CASSLSYEQYF
TRBV11-3 | CASSLAGTSGTQNTQYF
TRBV28 | CASSFIRGSQYF
TRBV6-5 | CASSYSSASYEQYF
TRBV20-1 | CSETGSSTDTQYF
TRBV5-5 | CASSLVSGANSPLHF
TRBV7-3 | CASSQTSGKSTDTQYF
TRBV29-1 | CSVGLAGAIGFF
TRBV20-1 | CSAPAGGNQPQHF
TRBV5-1 | CASSLAAGGYNEQFF
TRBV20-1 | CSARLAGSTDTQYF
TRBV29-1 | CSVAGSSYEQYF
TRBV5-4 | CASSPWSSGQETQYF
TRBV20-1 | CSARDSVAGVAGETQYF
TRBV20-1 | CSASRGPTEAFF
TRBV15 | CATSRGWSTDTQYF
TRBV12-3/TRBV12-4 | CASLLGAASSPLHF
TRBV7-2 | CASSLTTGQGGAADTQYF
TRBV20-1 | CSARAGTGASPLHF
TRBV28 | CASRPAGGNQPQHF
TRBV2 | CASSEAEWYRDPGFF
TRBV20-1 | CSAREDYNEQFF
TRBV6-2/TRBV6-3 | CASSNRHTSSGNTIYF
TRBV6-2/TRBV6-3 | CASRLAIVAGELFF
TRBV20-1 | CSARDRSADSSYNEQFF
TRBV12-3/TRBV12-4 | CASSLEGFEAFF
TRBV20-1 | CSARQKRWRYEQYF
TRBV24-1 | CATSPGRTYTDTQYF
TRBV20-1 | CSAITSGREETQYF
TRBV19 | CASYYSGRVSTGELFF
TRBV10-3 | CAISESNAPNYEQYF